The TCR beta chain described here comes from a study of shared clonotypes between healthy human individuals. Whole-study context: For every donor, three CD4 naive, three CD4 memory, two CD8 naive and one CD8 memory plates were used.

With regard to this clone: Its antigen is still unknown.

Libraries were prepared by immunoSEQ multiplex PCR; TCRdb keeps only in-frame clonotypes and omits some of them. The repertoire holds 2,500,000 or so clones, with about 92% as singletons. Nashville, Tennessee was home to all donors, who were Caucasian adults. Germline V gene sequence: CDR1 MNHNY, CDR2 SVGAGI (reference sequence). CDR3 length: 16 amino acids. Between the trimmed V and J ends, which lost 0 bases and 2 bases, there was a span of 12 bases. Overall study findings and caveats: Naive subsets usually exceeded memory subsets in estimated richness. Among donors, clonotype sharing was expected to be affected by sequencing depth.

The TCR was taken from a man between 18 and 29 years old in good health. The rearrangement links TRBV6-6 to TRBJ2-3; D is ambiguous. The sample was naive CD4+ T cells sorted from blood. The subset here: CD45RA+ positively selected. The CDR3 nucleotides are TGTGCCAGCAGTTACTCCGCCCTGGTCGCCACAGATACGCAGTATTTT. This sequence encodes CASSYSALVATDTQYF.